This TCR beta chain was captured by sequencing in a study of identical twins. Study observations and caveats: Models came in too low on out-of-frame TCR alpha sharing in monozygotic twins.

MiXCR, applied by TCRdb to the 5' RACE reads, yields one record per CDR3 protein. The sample holds 400,000 or so distinct CDR3 sequences, approximately 9.1% seen once. The table lists this clonotype with a few counts. The antigen remains undetermined. The CDR3 is 18 amino acids. CDR1 is MGHRA and CDR2 is YSYEKL in the germline V gene. V trimming: 0 bases; J trimming: 3 bases; junction bases outside the gene matches: 10. The TCR originated in a woman in her fifties or sixties in good health. The V call is TRBV4-1, the J call TRBJ2-1; 8 nucleotides line up with TRBD2. The source material was naive T cells sorted from blood. CDR3 in DNA: TGCGCCAGCAGCCAAGAAGGAGGTACTAGCGGCTTCTACAATGAGCAGTTCTTC. This encodes CASSQEGGTSGFYNEQFF.